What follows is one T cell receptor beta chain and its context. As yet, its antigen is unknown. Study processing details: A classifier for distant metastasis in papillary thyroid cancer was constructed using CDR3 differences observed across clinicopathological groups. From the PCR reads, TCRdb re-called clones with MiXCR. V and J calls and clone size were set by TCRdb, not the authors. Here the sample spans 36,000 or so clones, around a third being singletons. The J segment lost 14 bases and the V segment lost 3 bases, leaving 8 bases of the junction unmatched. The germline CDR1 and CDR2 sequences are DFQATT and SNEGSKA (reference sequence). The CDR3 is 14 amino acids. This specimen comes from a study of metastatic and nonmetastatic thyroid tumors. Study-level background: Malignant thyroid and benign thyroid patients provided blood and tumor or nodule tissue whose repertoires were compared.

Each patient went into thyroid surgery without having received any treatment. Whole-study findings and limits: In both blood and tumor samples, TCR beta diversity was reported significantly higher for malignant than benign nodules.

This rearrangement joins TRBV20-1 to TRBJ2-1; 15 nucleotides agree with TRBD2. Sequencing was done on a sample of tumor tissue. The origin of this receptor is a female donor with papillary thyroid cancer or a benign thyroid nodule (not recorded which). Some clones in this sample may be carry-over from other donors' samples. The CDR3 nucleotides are TGCAGTGCTAGTGGGGGACTAGCGGGAGGTTTGAAGTTCTTC. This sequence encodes CSASGGLAGGLKFF.